The 32 T cell receptor beta chains in this list originate from one sample, sequenced in a study of T cells in Graves' hyperthyroidism and ophthalmopathy. Amplification yielded TCR beta CDR3 regions, with RNA transcripts as the source. First-round RT-PCR of the TCR CDR3 relied on the HTBI primer set. TCRdb fed the multiplex PCR reads into MiXCR, producing one record per CDR3 protein. Altogether about 840,000 distinct CDR3 sequences are present, about 38% being singletons, with the ten largest covering 7.5% to 9.5%. Sequences were obtained from blood. All receptors derive from a man aged 18 to 35 with Graves' hyperthyroidism.

This clonotype was seen a handful of times. This CDR3 is CASSSLTPTGGNEKLFF. In nucleotides, the CDR3 is TGTGCCAGCAGCTCCCTCACCCCGACAGGGGGGAATGAAAAACTGTTTTTT. The chain uses TRBV11-2 and TRBJ1-4, with 9 nucleotides matching TRBD1. CDR1 and CDR2 (germline): SGHAT, FQNNGV. The CDR3 consists of 17 residues. The V and J ends lost 4 bases and 5 bases, in that order; junction bases with no gene match: 11.

There are a few counts of this clonotype. The rearrangement links TRBV2 to TRBJ2-2; D gene ambiguous. Germline V gene lookup returns CDR1 SNHLY and CDR2 FYNNEI. The CDR3 consists of 14 residues. The ends were cut back, 6 bases at V and 0 bases at J, with 8 bases in the middle. The CDR3 spells CASRGQSNTGELFF. The CDR3 nucleotides are TGTGCCAGCAGGGGCCAGTCGAACACCGGGGAGCTGTTTTTT.

This clonotype was counted only a few times. The V gene is TRBV7-9, the J gene TRBJ1-1; TRBD1 might be the D (6 bases). This CDR3 has 14 residues. Germline-derived CDR1 and CDR2 are SEHNR and FQNEAQ (reference sequence). Trimming left V 6 bases short and J 6 bases short, with 17 bases between. The CDR3 DNA follows: TGTGCCAGCAGACCAAACAGGGTGTCCCCTGAAGCTTTCTTT. It yields the protein CASRPNRVSPEAFF.

This clonotype was recorded a few times. The chain has TRBV12-3 or TRBV12-4 and TRBJ1-3, with unresolved D. The ends were cut back, 8 bases at V and 2 bases at J, with 19 bases in the middle. This CDR3 spans 16 amino acids. CDR3 residues: CASFSRRAGPGNTIYF. The CDR3 nucleotides are TGTGCCAGCTTTTCCCGGAGGGCCGGACCTGGAAACACCATATATTTT.

On this clonotype: Relative to the germline gene, one junction end is altered; a read error may explain this. CDR3 region: CASSLAQGAGTGELFF. The CDR3 DNA reads TGCGCCAGCAGCTTAGCACAGGGGGCAGGCACCGGGGAGCTGTTTTTT. The chain recombines TRBV5-5 with TRBJ2-2, with 9 bases identical to TRBD1. The CDR3 covers 16 residues. Germline CDR1 and CDR2: SGHKS and YYEKEE (reference sequence).

The chain employs TRBV4-1 and TRBJ1-2; D not certain. Germline V gene data show CDR1 as MGHRA and CDR2 as YSYEKL. V was cut by 4 bases and J by 6 bases, with 12 bases left in between. This CDR3 is built from 13 residues. The CDR3 region is CASSRLSGDGYTF. CDR3 bases: TGCGCCAGCAGCCGCCTTAGTGGCGATGGCTACACCTTC.

The chain carries TRBV5-1 and TRBJ1-6, with D perhaps TRBD1 (6 bases). CDR1 is SGHRS and CDR2 is YFSETQ in the germline V gene. Between the trimmed V and J ends, which lost 6 bases and 6 bases, there was a span of 16 bases. This CDR3 contains 15 residues. CDR3: CASTVGGYVNSPLHF. Written as DNA, the CDR3 is TGCGCCAGCACAGTTGGGGGCTACGTTAATTCACCCCTCCACTTT.

Many counts were recorded for this clonotype. The chain has TRBV10-3 and TRBJ1-1; TRBD1 agrees at 12 bases. The CDR3 length is 16 residues. CDR1 is ENHRY and CDR2 is SYGVKD in the germline V gene. Trimming removed 5 bases from V and 3 bases from J; junction bases left unmatched: 7. This chain's CDR3 is CAISPGQGAEDTEAFF. In DNA, the CDR3 is TGTGCCATCAGTCCGGGACAGGGGGCAGAGGACACTGAAGCTTTCTTT.

The genes are TRBV12-3 or TRBV12-4 and TRBJ1-1; a possible D gene is TRBD1 (6 bases). The ends were cut back, 6 bases at V and 3 bases at J, with 11 bases in the middle. The CDR3 is 13 residues long. This CDR3 is CASRKQGYTEAFF. Written as DNA, the CDR3 is TGTGCCAGCAGAAAACAGGGCTACACTGAAGCTTTCTTT.

This clonotype was seen only a few times. The germline gene is not matched at one end of the junction; a read error may be the cause. The rearrangement uses TRBV20-1 and TRBJ1-6; D uncertain. CDR1 DFQATT and CDR2 SNEGSKA come from the germline V gene (reference sequence). CDR3 length: 15 amino acids. CDR3 DNA: TGCAGTGCCAGAGATGAGGTCTCCTATAATTCACCCCTCCACTTT. Its translation: CSARDEVSYNSPLHF.

This clonotype showed up many times. This chain joins TRBV6-6 and TRBJ1-5, with TRBD1 matching 7 bases. The CDR3 totals 13 residues. Trimming at V came to 8 bases and at J to 0 bases, leaving 1 base not matched to a gene. Germline values: CDR1 MNHNY, CDR2 SVGAGI (reference sequence). The CDR3 DNA follows: TGTGCCAGCCGGGACAGTAGCAATCAGCCCCAGCATTTT. Protein sequence: CASRDSSNQPQHF.

This clonotype was seen many times. The chain recombines TRBV19 with TRBJ1-5; 7 nucleotides line up with TRBD1. This CDR3 is built from 13 residues. Losses at the gene ends were 4 bases for V and 7 bases for J; bases not matched to a gene: 4. Germline assignment: CDR1 LNHDA and CDR2 SQIVND (reference sequence). The CDR3 sequence: CASSNQGVQPQHF. The CDR3 DNA reads TGTGCCAGTAGTAACCAGGGGGTCCAGCCCCAGCATTTT.

This clonotype was detected only a few times. The V call is TRBV5-1, the J call TRBJ2-2; 7 bases are shared with TRBD2. J was trimmed by 0 bases and V by 3 bases; bases with no gene match: 2. CDR3 length equals 15 residues. CDR1 and CDR2 (germline): SGHRS, YFSETQ. CDR3 sequence reads: CASSSAGANTGELFF. CDR3 bases: TGCGCCAGCAGCTCCGCGGGAGCGAACACCGGGGAGCTGTTTTTT.

In this sample, this clonotype turned up a few times. V usage is TRBV10-3 and J usage is TRBJ1-5; tentative D call: TRBD1 (5 bases). From germline, CDR1 is ENHRY and CDR2 SYGVKD. This CDR3 spans 14 amino acids. Trimming removed 10 bases from V and 1 base from J, with 14 bases in between. CDR3 loop: CATGTASSNQPQHF. In DNA, the CDR3 is TGTGCCACCGGGACCGCGTCCAGCAATCAGCCCCAGCATTTT.

The gene calls are TRBV20-1 and TRBJ2-2, with a tentative D call TRBD2 (5 bases). The germline CDR1 and CDR2 sequences are DFQATT and SNEGSKA (reference sequence). Between the trimmed V and J ends, which lost 6 bases and 4 bases, there was a span of 15 bases. The CDR3 has 14 amino acids. The CDR3 sequence is CSAGFGVFTGELFF. Written as DNA, the CDR3 is TGCAGTGCCGGGTTCGGGGTTTTCACCGGGGAGCTGTTTTTT.

This chain joins TRBV12-3 or TRBV12-4 and TRBJ1-2; 10 bases align to TRBD1. There are 13 residues in the CDR3. V lost 7 bases and J lost 6; bases outside the gene matches: 5. The CDR3 protein is CASTPGQGHGYTF. The CDR3 DNA reads as TGTGCCAGCACCCCGGGACAGGGGCATGGCTACACCTTC.

To note about this clonotype: A much more abundant neighbour one base away suggests this may be a read error. The rearrangement uses TRBV29-1 and TRBJ2-7; D perhaps matches TRBD1 (6 bases). The CDR3 covers 12 residues. V dropped 4 bases and J dropped 3 bases, with 10 bases sitting between them. The germline CDR1 and CDR2 sequences are SQVTM and ANQGSEA. CDR3 sequence reads: CSVGQAHYEQYF. The CDR3 region has the DNA TGCAGCGTTGGACAGGCACACTACGAGCAGTACTTC.

Many counts were recorded for this clonotype. The CDR3 region has the DNA TGCAGTGCTAGGGCGACAGGGGCCGAGACCCAGTACTTC. It encodes CSARATGAETQYF. The chain recombines TRBV20-1 with TRBJ2-5, with 8 bases lining up with TRBD1. J gave up 5 bases and V 3 bases, and 5 bases lay outside the gene matches. This CDR3 comprises 13 residues. Germline CDR1 and CDR2: DFQATT and SNEGSKA (reference sequence).

Points on this clonotype: A much larger clone differs from this one at a single base, so this may be a read error. The chain joins TRBV10-3 to TRBJ2-5; 10 nucleotides match TRBD1. CDR1 ENHRY and CDR2 SYGVKD come from the germline V gene. This CDR3 is built from 15 residues. The CDR3 sequence is CAISSGTGVQGTQYF. CDR3 nucleotide sequence: TGTGCCATCAGTTCCGGGACAGGGGTACAAGGGACCCAGTACTTC.

The chain combines TRBV5-1 with TRBJ1-1; D not resolved. The CDR3 runs 15 residues. Trimming cost V 0 bases and J 2 bases, with 11 bases left between them. Germline V gene data show CDR1 as SGHRS and CDR2 as YFSETQ. The CDR3 DNA follows: TGCGCCAGCAGCTTGGGAAGAACGTTTAACACTGAAGCTTTCTTT. It translates to CASSLGRTFNTEAFF.

V and J are TRBV7-9 and TRBJ1-1; 9 bases align to TRBD1. CDR3 length: 10 residues. V lost 5 bases to trimming and J lost 14 bases; unmatched junction nucleotides: 3. The V gene's germline CDR1 is SEHNR and CDR2 FQNEAQ (reference sequence). The CDR3 loop reads CASSHRGQFF. The CDR3 nucleotides read TGTGCCAGCAGCCACAGGGGGCAATTCTTT.

This clonotype was seen a handful of times. The junction does not match germline at one end; this may be a read error. This chain connects TRBV7-8 to TRBJ1-1; maybe TRBD1 (5 bases). The length of the CDR3 is 13 residues. Germline CDR1 and CDR2: SGHVS and FQNEAQ. The CDR3 nucleotides read TGCGCCAGCAGCCAAGCCGGGACGGATGAAGCTTTCTTT. Translated: CASSQAGTDEAFF.

This clonotype was detected a few times. The rearrangement joins TRBV7-2 to TRBJ1-1; D is undetermined. The CDR3 totals 16 residues. The germline V gene encodes CDR1 SGHTA and CDR2 FQGNSA. The ends were cut back, 0 bases at V and 6 bases at J, with 17 bases in the middle. This chain's CDR3 is CASSLARRSPNAEAFF. The DNA for the CDR3 is TGTGCCAGCAGCTTAGCGCGCAGATCACCCAACGCTGAAGCTTTCTTT.

The chain has TRBV12-3 or TRBV12-4 and TRBJ1-1; D is uncertain. V was pared by 2 bases and J by 6 bases, with 7 bases between. The CDR3 sequence is 12 residues long. DNA for the CDR3: TGTGCCAGCAGTTTAATAGTAGCTGAAGCTTTCTTT. Protein sequence: CASSLIVAEAFF.

This clonotype was seen many times. Written as DNA, the CDR3 is TGCAGCGTTGAAGGGGATTCCCTCTATGGCTACACCTTC. Its translation: CSVEGDSLYGYTF. The chain employs TRBV29-1 and TRBJ1-2; no clear D gene. The CDR3 totals 13 residues. CDR1 and CDR2 from the germline V gene are SQVTM and ANQGSEA. Trimming took off 1 base at V and 4 bases at J, with 10 bases between the two ends.

Many counts were recorded for this clonotype. This chain uses TRBV19 with TRBJ1-5, with 7 positions matching TRBD1. V lost 6 bases, J lost 1 base, and 6 bases stayed unmatched. The CDR3 spans 15 residues. CDR1 LNHDA and CDR2 SQIVND come from the germline V gene (reference sequence). The CDR3 DNA follows: TGTGCCAGTAGGTGGACAGGTGGAAGCAATCAGCCCCAGCATTTT. It specifies CASRWTGGSNQPQHF.

This clonotype occurred once. An end of the junction does not agree with germline; a read error may underlie this. The chain couples TRBV24-1 to TRBJ2-6; D unclear. The CDR3 covers 17 residues. The germline V gene encodes CDR1 KGHDR and CDR2 SFDVKD. The CDR3 region has the DNA TGTGCCGCCAGCAGCTTAGGGTCCGGCTCTGGGGCCAACGTCCTGACTTTC. It codes for CAASSLGSGSGANVLTF.

Many counts were recorded for this clonotype. This rearrangement joins TRBV2 to TRBJ2-6, with D perhaps matching TRBD2 (6 bases). Trimming shortened V by 2 bases and J by 2 bases, and 7 bases separated the two germline ends. Germline CDR1 reads SNHLY; CDR2 reads FYNNEI. The CDR3 has 15 residues. The CDR3 sequence: CASSETGAGANVLTF. As DNA, the CDR3 is TGTGCCAGCAGTGAAACGGGGGCTGGGGCCAACGTCCTGACTTTC.

The table lists this clonotype with a count of one. V is TRBV7-2 and J is TRBJ2-7, with 12 bases lining up with TRBD2. Near its end, the DNA agrees better with TRBJ2-1, so the J call may be wrong. The CDR3 contains 14 residues. Germline V gene lookup returns CDR1 SGHTA and CDR2 FQGNSA. The CDR3 is CASSRLAGVGEQFF. The CDR3, as DNA: TGTGCCAGCAGCCGACTAGCGGGAGTCGGTGAGCAGTTCTTC.

Notes on this clonotype: Germline and junction disagree at one end, which may indicate a read error. The rearrangement uses TRBV7-3 and TRBJ2-7; possibly TRBD1 for D (5 bases). This CDR3 contains 14 residues. Germline loops: CDR1 SGHTA, CDR2 FQGTGA. This CDR3 reads CASSQRQYANEQYF. The CDR3, as DNA: TGCGCCAGCAGCCAGAGACAGTACGCCAACGAGCAGTACTTC.

The rearrangement joins TRBV19 to TRBJ1-4, with D unresolved. V gave up 6 bases and J gave up 0 bases, with 8 bases separating them. Germline V gives CDR1 LNHDA, CDR2 SQIVND (reference sequence). There are 14 residues in the CDR3. CDR3 coding DNA: TGTGCCAGTAGGAAACCCGCAACTAATGAAAAACTGTTTTTT. Translation gives CASRKPATNEKLFF.

Concerning this clonotype: The junction departs from the called germline gene at one end, perhaps through a read error. CDR3: CTSTDRATNEKLFF. The CDR3 region has the DNA TGTACCAGCACAGACCGAGCAACTAATGAAAAACTGTTTTTT. The chain combines TRBV7-9 with TRBJ1-4; D is ambiguous. The CDR3 loop spans 14 amino acids. Per the germline V gene, CDR1 is SEHNR and CDR2 is FQNEAQ (reference sequence).